The present TCR beta chain was sequenced within a study of OX40 agonist ivuxolimab in advanced cancers. Study observations and caveats: Some of the nonresponding patients also showed low levels of normalized T-cell clonal expansion. CD8+ T cells (on average) carried more expanded clones than CD4+ T cells.

Profiled with immunoSEQ multiplex PCR; TCRdb holds only in-frame clones, not every one. The data show some 25,000 clones, with around 78% seen just once and around 18% held by the top ten. For this clone: Its antigen is currently unknown.

Sample: CD4+ or CD8+ T cells sorted from blood, taken in a trial of the OX40 agonist ivuxolimab. This sequence was found in an adult with an advanced solid tumor such as melanoma, head and neck, liver or kidney cancer.

This chain's CDR3 is CASSLLTGVKGEAFF. DNA of the CDR3: TGTGCCAGCAGCTTATTAACTGGGGTGAAGGGTGAAGCTTTCTTT. The chain joins TRBV11-3 to TRBJ1-1; D call uncertain. With 2 bases removed from V and 7 bases from J, the gap between germline ends came to 17 bases. Germline V gene sequence: CDR1 SGHNT, CDR2 YENEEA. The CDR3 covers 15 residues.